These T cell receptor beta chains were read from a single sample in a study of blood T cell repertoires in COVID-19. Sequencing used immunoSEQ multiplex PCR; TCRdb keeps in-frame clones, though not all of them. This table has 120,000 or so clones, about four fifths appearing once. Sequencing was carried out using peripheral blood. Receptor source: a human donor in a cohort sampled during active COVID-19. Both conserved end residues are part of each CDR3. The D gene is left open where the match is weak. A row's size may be missing; if present it is once, few, many or a size class.

v_gene	j_gene	d_gene	abundance	len	CDR3nt	CDR3aa
TRBV5-1	TRBJ2-1	TRBD2	.	15	TGCGCCAGCAGCTTGGACGGGGGACTAGCGGGGAAGCAGTTCTTC	CASSLDGGLAGKQFF
TRBV28	TRBJ2-6	TRBD2	.	18	TGTGCCAGCAGTTCCCCCCCGGGCGGGGGTTCTGGGGCCAACGTCCTGACTTTC	CASSSPPGGGSGANVLTF
TRBV4-3	TRBJ1-2	TRBD1	.	14	TGCGCCAGCAGCCAAGGGGACAGGCCTGCTGGCTACACCTTC	CASSQGDRPAGYTF
TRBV28	TRBJ2-3	.	.	15	TGTGCCAGCAGTTCCCCGGGCGGGGTCACAGATACGCAGTATTTT	CASSSPGGVTDTQYF
TRBV3-1/TRBV3-2	TRBJ1-2	.	once	15	TGTGCCAGCAGCCAAGCCACGGCAGGGGACTATGGCTACACCTTC	CASSQATAGDYGYTF
TRBV7-7	TRBJ2-5	TRBD2	once	15	TGTGCCAGCAGCTTAGGTAGCGGGGATCAAGAGACCCAGTACTTC	CASSLGSGDQETQYF
TRBV7-9	TRBJ1-4	.	.	14	TGTGCCAGCAGCCAGAGGCAGGGGAGTGAAAAACTGTTTTTT	CASSQRQGSEKLFF
TRBV6-2/TRBV6-3	TRBJ2-7	TRBD1	.	15	TGTGCCAGCTGTTCTGCCGGACAGGGGGCGTACGAGCAGTACTTC	CASCSAGQGAYEQYF
TRBV19	TRBJ2-2	TRBD1	.	16	TGTGCCAGTAGTATCAGTTCGGGACAGTACACCGGGGAGCTGTTTTTT	CASSISSGQYTGELFF
TRBV19	TRBJ2-6	TRBD1	.	17	TGTGCCAGTAGCCACGTAGGACAGGGGCCCGGGGCCAACGTCCTGACTTTC	CASSHVGQGPGANVLTF
TRBV12-3/TRBV12-4	TRBJ2-2	.	few	13	TGTGCCAGCAGTTCCGGACAGCTAGTGGAGCTGTTTTTT	CASSSGQLVELFF
TRBV6-5	TRBJ2-5	TRBD1	.	15	TGTGCCAGCAGTCGAAACAGGGGTAATCAGGAGACCCAGTACTTC	CASSRNRGNQETQYF
TRBV3-1/TRBV3-2	TRBJ2-7	.	.	14	TGTGCCAGCAGCCGACTTAGTGATACCTACGAGCAGTACTTC	CASSRLSDTYEQYF
TRBV27	TRBJ2-7	TRBD1	.	14	TGTGCCAGCGGCTGGGACAGGGTTGGCCACGAGCAGTACTTC	CASGWDRVGHEQYF
TRBV3-1/TRBV3-2	TRBJ1-2	.	.	15	TGTGCCAGCAGCCCAGGGACACAACCTAACTATGGCTACACCTTC	CASSPGTQPNYGYTF
TRBV28	TRBJ2-5	TRBD2	.	17	TGTGCCAGCTCCGGAGGGGCCGCGGGGGGCCTCCAAGAGACCCAGTACTTC	CASSGGAAGGLQETQYF
TRBV6-5	TRBJ2-2	.	.	15	TGTGCCACCCAATTTCAAACGCTAAAGACCGGGGAGCTGTTTTTT	CATQFQTLKTGELFF
TRBV5-4	TRBJ2-2	TRBD1	.	16	TGTGCCAGCAGCTTGGGACAGGGAGTTAACACCGGGGAGCTGTTTTTT	CASSLGQGVNTGELFF
TRBV19	TRBJ2-1	TRBD1	few	13	TGTGCCAGTTCCACAGGGGACTACAATGAGCAGTTCTTC	CASSTGDYNEQFF
TRBV7-2	TRBJ2-3	.	.	16	TGTGCCAGCAGCTCCCCAGCAGGGGGGCGTACAGATACGCAGTATTTT	CASSSPAGGRTDTQYF
TRBV27	TRBJ2-2	TRBD2	.	16	TGTGCCAGCAGACTAGCGGGGGGGACGAACACCGGGGAGCTGTTTTTT	CASRLAGGTNTGELFF
TRBV10-3	TRBJ2-5	.	once	13	TGTGCCATTTCCGGGGTCTTGCAAGAGACCCAGTACTTC	CAISGVLQETQYF
TRBV5-6	TRBJ2-5	TRBD2	few	14	TGTGCCAGCAGCGGGACTAGGAGTAGGTGGACCCAGTACTTC	CASSGTRSRWTQYF
TRBV3-1/TRBV3-2	TRBJ1-6	.	once	16	TGTGCCAGCAGCCAAGCCACGGGATTTGTTAGTTCACCCCTCCACTTT	CASSQATGFVSSPLHF
TRBV9	TRBJ1-6	.	.	15	TGTGCCAGCAGCCCAGGAGGGGCCCCTGGTTCACCCCTCCACTTT	CASSPGGAPGSPLHF
TRBV2	TRBJ2-3	.	.	13	TGTGCCAGCAGTGAATCCGGGGGAGATACGCAGTATTTT	CASSESGGDTQYF
TRBV5-1	TRBJ2-5	.	.	14	TGCGCCAGCAGCTTGGCCTCGGGGGTCGAGACCCAGTACTTC	CASSLASGVETQYF
TRBV6-5	TRBJ2-1	TRBD1	.	15	TGTGCCAGCCACACCGGGACAGGGGGCGAAAATGAGCAGTTCTTC	CASHTGTGGENEQFF
TRBV14	TRBJ1-3	.	.	15	TGTGCCAGCAGCCCGACAGGCAGCTCTGGAAACACCATATATTTT	CASSPTGSSGNTIYF
TRBV24-1	TRBJ2-7	.	.	15	TGTGCCACCAGTCAAAAACAGGGAACCACCTACGAGCAGTACTTC	CATSQKQGTTYEQYF
TRBV12-3/TRBV12-4	TRBJ1-2	.	.	13	TGTGCCAGCAGCACACAGATGTCCTATGGCTACACCTTC	CASSTQMSYGYTF
TRBV11-2	TRBJ1-6	TRBD1	.	16	TGTGCCAGCAGCTCCCCCCGGACAGGGAATAATTCACCCCTCCACTTT	CASSSPRTGNNSPLHF
TRBV9	TRBJ2-1	TRBD1	.	14	TGTGCCAGCACGAAGACAGGGAGTGACAATGAGCAGTTCTTC	CASTKTGSDNEQFF
TRBV19	TRBJ1-2	.	.	15	TGTGCCAGTAGTATATTGACAGGCTCTAACTATGGCTACACCTTC	CASSILTGSNYGYTF
TRBV5-5	TRBJ2-7	TRBD1	.	14	TGTGCCAGCAGCTTACAGGGGGCTGTAAACGAGCAGTACTTC	CASSLQGAVNEQYF
TRBV5-1	TRBJ2-7	.	once	14	TGCGCCAGCAGCCTTTCTGGGGGGGCGGGAGAGCAGTACTTC	CASSLSGGAGEQYF
TRBV7-9	TRBJ2-5	TRBD2	few	16	TGTGCCAGCAGCTTAGTGGTAGGCGGGGGAGTAGAGACCCAGTACTTC	CASSLVVGGGVETQYF
TRBV7-9	TRBJ1-4	.	.	15	TGTGCCAGCAGCTTAGCGATGGGGCAAGGTGAAAAACTGTTTTTT	CASSLAMGQGEKLFF
TRBV6-5	TRBJ2-5	TRBD1	.	14	TGTGCCAGCAGCATTCAGGGGGCTAAAGAGACCCAGTACTTC	CASSIQGAKETQYF
TRBV19	TRBJ1-6	TRBD1	.	14	TGTGCCAGTAGTGTTCAGGGGGAGAATTCACCCCTCCACTTT	CASSVQGENSPLHF
TRBV12-5	TRBJ2-1	TRBD2	.	19	TGTGCTAGTGGTTTGTCTGGGACTAGCGGGGGGAACTCCTACAATGAGCAGTTCTTC	CASGLSGTSGGNSYNEQFF
TRBV7-2	TRBJ1-3	.	few	16	TGTGCCAGCAGCCCTAACCAGGGAAACACTGGAAACACCATATATTTT	CASSPNQGNTGNTIYF
TRBV5-1	TRBJ2-5	TRBD2	.	13	TGCGCCAGTGGACTAGGGGTAGGGGAGACCCAGTACTTC	CASGLGVGETQYF
TRBV7-2	TRBJ2-7	TRBD1	.	17	TGTGCCAGCAGCTCGTATAAACCGGGACAGGGGCGCTACGAGCAGTACTTC	CASSSYKPGQGRYEQYF